This T cell receptor (beta chain) was captured in a study of shared clonotypes between healthy human individuals. Study-wide background: Each donor's CD8 memory used one plate, CD8 naive two, each CD4 subset three.

The V end lost 3 bases, the J end lost 0 bases, and 9 bases lay between the germline ends. The CDR3 spans 15 residues. CDR1 and CDR2 from the germline V gene are LNHDA and SQIVND (reference sequence). Study results and limitations: Naive CD4 clonotypes overlapped across several donors at roughly 5%. Investigators collected only blood, and repertoires in tissues likely differ.

Assay used: immunoSEQ multiplex PCR; TCRdb lists only in-frame clones, some missing. The sample contains about 1 million clones, about three quarters of which appear only once. Note on this clone: The antigen remains undetermined.

Sequencing was carried out using memory CD4+ T cells sorted from blood. Indicated subset: CD45RA-negative fraction. The sequence was collected from a man aged 18-30 years in good health. The chain has TRBV19 and TRBJ1-5; D call uncertain. The CDR3 spells CASSIGSTSNQPQHF. The CDR3 bases are TGTGCCAGTAGTATTGGTAGTACTAGCAATCAGCCCCAGCATTTT.